This T cell receptor (beta chain) was observed in a study of shared clonotypes between healthy human individuals. Study-level information: Used for every donor were three CD4 naive, three CD4 memory, two CD8 naive and one CD8 memory plate. The study's findings and limits: When naive CD4 clonotypes were compared across a few donors, 5% to 5.5% were shared. Generation probabilities of non-shared clonotypes were lower (relative to those shared by all four donors).

Germline V gene sequence: CDR1 KGHSH, CDR2 LQKENI. With 2 bases clipped from V and 4 bases from J, the junction kept 7 bases outside the gene matches. CDR3 length: 15 amino acids. Caucasian adults residing in Nashville, Tennessee made up all the donors. Details on this clone: Its antigen is not known.

Using immunoSEQ multiplex PCR, the repertoire was profiled, and TCRdb retains in-frame clones only, with some absent. The table shows about 980,000 clones, with about three quarters occurring only once. The sample consisted of memory CD4+ T cells sorted from blood. Subset described: CD45RA-negative fraction. The rearrangement links TRBV18 to TRBJ2-7; 8 bases agree with TRBD1. This clonotype was obtained from a man between 18 and 35 years old in good health. The CDR3 nucleotides read TGTGCCAGCTCACCAGGGATACAGGGGGGTTACGAGCAGTACTTC. It codes for CASSPGIQGGYEQYF.